One and the same sample provided the 17 T cell receptor beta chains below, sequenced in a study of OX40 agonist ivuxolimab in advanced cancers. Only in-frame clones appear in the TCRdb table, and some are missing; sequencing was by immunoSEQ multiplex PCR. Of about 26,000 clones listed, 83% are singletons. Material: CD4+ or CD8+ T cells sorted from blood, obtained in a trial of the OX40 agonist ivuxolimab. These receptor sequences come from an adult with an advanced solid tumor such as melanoma, head and neck, liver or kidney cancer.

The gene calls are TRBV6-1 and TRBJ1-1; no firm D call. The ends were cut back, 1 base at V and 5 bases at J, with 11 bases in the middle. The CDR3 loop spans 14 amino acids. CDR1 is MNHNS and CDR2 is SASEGT in the germline V gene. CDR3: CASSEVSSWTEAFF. As DNA, the CDR3 is TGTGCCAGCAGTGAAGTATCCAGCTGGACTGAAGCTTTCTTT.

This clone was counted once. CDR3 nucleotides: TGTGCCAGCAGCTCACCGGGTCCCGGAAACACCATATATTTT. Translated: CASSSPGPGNTIYF. V and J are TRBV7-9 and TRBJ1-3, with D unresolved. The CDR3 contains 14 residues. V was pared by 4 bases and J by 4 bases, with 11 bases between. The V gene's germline CDR1 is SEHNR and CDR2 FQNEAQ (reference sequence). Full variable domain (remainder filled in from reference TRBV7-9 and TRBJ1-3): DTGVSQNPRHKITKRGQNVTFRCDPISEHNRLYWYRQTLGQGPEFLTYFQNEAQLEKSRLLSDRFSAERPKGSFSTLEIQRTEQGDSAMYLCASSSPGPGNTIYFGEGSWLTVV.

The chain uses TRBV19 and TRBJ2-1, with 12 nucleotides matching TRBD2. V lost 10 bases and J lost 4; bases outside the gene matches: 5. Germline-derived CDR1 and CDR2 are LNHDA and SQIVND (reference sequence). The CDR3 is 14 amino acids. The CDR3 DNA is TGTGCCACCTCTAGCGGGGGGGGTTACAATGAGCAGTTCTTC. Translating it yields CATSSGGGYNEQFF.

CDR3 sequence: CASSLEPGTGSSYNEQFF. The CDR3 region has the DNA TGTGCCAGCAGCTTAGAGCCCGGGACAGGGAGCTCCTACAATGAGCAGTTCTTC. The V and J genes are TRBV7-9 and TRBJ2-1; 9 bases map to TRBD1. This CDR3 has 18 residues. After removal of 1 base from V and 0 bases from J, the junction contained 7 bases not matched to a gene. Germline lookup yields CDR1 SEHNR and CDR2 FQNEAQ (reference sequence).

The gene calls are TRBV13 and TRBJ1-4, with 9 bases matching TRBD1. Germline loops: CDR1 PRHDT, CDR2 FYEKMQ (reference sequence). The CDR3 sequence is 13 residues long. V dropped 8 bases and J dropped 7; count of bases not matched to a gene: 5. CDR3 sequence reads: CASQTGGGEKLFF. CDR3 coding DNA: TGTGCCAGCCAAACAGGGGGCGGTGAAAAACTGTTTTTT. The full variable domain, in which reference TRBV13 and TRBJ1-4 provide the parts outside the CDR3, is AAGVIQSPRHLIKEKRETATLKCYPIPRHDTVYWYQQGPGQDPQFLISFYEKMQSDKGSIPDRFSAQQFSDYHSELNMSSLELGDSALYFCASQTGGGEKLFFGSGTQLSVL.

This chain joins TRBV4-1 and TRBJ1-4; weak D call: TRBD1 (5 bases). Germline values: CDR1 MGHRA, CDR2 YSYEKL. The CDR3 consists of 16 residues. V dropped 0 bases and J dropped 1 base, with 9 bases sitting between them. The CDR3 sequence: CASSQEDILTNEKLFF. CDR3 coding DNA: TGCGCCAGCAGCCAAGAGGACATCCTAACTAATGAAAAACTGTTTTTT.

This clone was detected only once. The chain is built from TRBV5-1 and TRBJ2-1, with D maybe TRBD1 (6 bases). V gave up 0 bases and J gave up 3 bases, with 7 bases separating them. The CDR3 runs to 14 residues. The germline V gene has CDR1 SGHRS and CDR2 YFSETQ. This CDR3 is CASSLGDNYNEQFF. The CDR3 bases are TGCGCCAGCAGCTTGGGGGACAACTACAATGAGCAGTTCTTC.

This clone has a handful of counts. This chain connects TRBV7-9 to TRBJ2-4; D tentatively reads TRBD1 or TRBD2 (5 bases each). CDR1 and CDR2 from the germline V gene are SEHNR and FQNEAQ (reference sequence). This CDR3 has 13 residues. V shed 5 bases and J shed 9 bases, with 14 bases lying between them. In DNA form, the CDR3 reads TGTGCCAGCAGCCCCCCTGGGGGAAGCATTCAGTACTTC. Protein: CASSPPGGSIQYF.

This clone was counted a single time. The rearrangement links TRBV7-8 to TRBJ1-1; TRBD1 matches at 7 bases. The CDR3 has 13 amino acids. Germline lookup yields CDR1 SGHVS and CDR2 FQNEAQ. Losses at the gene ends were 4 bases for V and 3 bases for J; bases not matched to a gene: 2. The CDR3 protein is CASSYRGHTEAFF. In DNA, the CDR3 is TGTGCCAGCAGCTACAGGGGACACACTGAAGCTTTCTTT.

The chain couples TRBV7-3 to TRBJ2-3; a possible D gene is TRBD2 (6 bases). The germline gives CDR1 SGHTA, CDR2 FQGTGA. The CDR3 spans 17 residues. V dropped 4 bases and J dropped 0 bases, with 17 bases sitting between them. The CDR3 here is CASSSRGGGTSTDTQYF. The DNA for the CDR3 is TGTGCCAGCAGCTCACGGGGTGGCGGGACTAGCACAGATACGCAGTATTTT.

This chain links TRBV5-1 with TRBJ2-1, with D perhaps matching TRBD1 or TRBD2 (5 bases each). CDR1 and CDR2 from the germline V gene are SGHRS and YFSETQ. Trimming removed 3 bases from V and 10 bases from J, with 11 bases in between. The CDR3 loop spans 12 amino acids. The CDR3 protein is CASSSGTPEQFF. CDR3 DNA sequence: TGCGCCAGCAGCTCCGGGACGCCCGAGCAGTTCTTC.

Only one count was recorded for this clone. V gene TRBV13 combines with J gene TRBJ1-1; D is perhaps TRBD1 (5 bases). This CDR3 has 15 residues. Germline V gene lookup returns CDR1 PRHDT and CDR2 FYEKMQ (reference sequence). The ends were cut back, 0 bases at V and 10 bases at J, with 18 bases in the middle. CDR3 nucleotides: TGTGCCAGCAGCTTAGGCTGGTGGGCTGACGGGGGAGCTTTCTTT. Protein sequence: CASSLGWWADGGAFF. The full variable domain, with the rest looked up from reference TRBV13 and TRBJ1-1, is AAGVIQSPRHLIKEKRETATLKCYPIPRHDTVYWYQQGPGQDPQFLISFYEKMQSDKGSIPDRFSAQQFSDYHSELNMSSLELGDSALYFCASSLGWWADGGAFFGQGTRLTVV.

The chain has TRBV19 and TRBJ1-5; tentatively, D is TRBD1 (5 bases). This CDR3 has 15 residues. V lost 2 bases to trimming and J lost 1 base, with 9 bases between them. CDR1 LNHDA and CDR2 SQIVND come from the germline V gene (reference sequence). Here the CDR3 DNA reads TGTGCCAGTAGTATATATGGGACCAGCAATCAGCCCCAGCATTTT. Encoded protein: CASSIYGTSNQPQHF.

The chain has TRBV27 and TRBJ1-1, with a weak D call TRBD1 (5 bases). Germline values: CDR1 MNHEY, CDR2 SMNVEV (reference sequence). V was pared by 2 bases and J by 5 bases, with 24 bases between. The length of the CDR3 is 18 residues. CDR3 DNA: TGTGCCAGCAGTTTAAAAATCCGGGTCGCAGGGAATGATACTGAAGCTTTCTTT. Translated, it gives CASSLKIRVAGNDTEAFF.

This clone has a single count. V is TRBV5-4 and J is TRBJ2-1; 7 bases match TRBD1. Germline CDR1 reads SGHNT; CDR2 reads YYREEE (reference sequence). V lost 0 bases, J lost 15 bases, and 6 bases stayed unmatched. The CDR3 has 12 residues. This chain's CDR3 is CASSLETGFPFF. The CDR3 region has the DNA TGTGCCAGCAGCTTGGAGACAGGGTTCCCGTTCTTC.

The chain combines TRBV4-1 with TRBJ2-3, with TRBD1 matching 7 bases. This CDR3 is 16 amino acids long. Trimming cost V 4 bases and J 2 bases; bases outside gene matches: 9. Looked up from germline, CDR1 is MGHRA and CDR2 is YSYEKL. The CDR3 nucleotides read TGCGCCAGCAGCCCCAGCTGGGGGACAGACACAGATACGCAGTATTTT. Amino acids: CASSPSWGTDTDTQYF.

The chain recombines TRBV5-6 with TRBJ1-2, with 7 bases identical to TRBD1. The germline gives CDR1 SGHDT, CDR2 YYEEEE. The junction had 6 bases not matched to a gene; V was cut back by 0 bases and J by 4 bases. This CDR3 comprises 15 residues. CDR3 nucleotide sequence: TGTGCCAGCAGCTTGGGGGGCGGGACAGCCTATGGCTACACCTTC. This codes for CASSLGGGTAYGYTF.